Below are 16 T cell receptor beta chains sequenced from a single sample in a study of spatial heterogeneity in lung cancer. Notes on the study in general: Tracking of tumor mutation counts was seen in expanded intratumoral alpha and beta TCR counts.

Which antigens these TCRs recognize remains unknown. TCRdb independently ran MiXCR on the 5' RACE reads; one entry per CDR3 protein. The sample includes 7,000 or so distinct CDR3 sequences, 15% to 20% of them seen just once. Time point given: sample taken at primary tumor resection. Sequenced material: lung tumor tissue, taken at surgery. The receptor set was obtained from a female donor with early-stage non-small cell lung cancer.

Only a few counts were recorded for this clonotype. CDR3 in DNA: TGCGCCAGCAGCATAGGGACTAGCGGAGTCTACGAGCAGTACTTC. Amino acids: CASSIGTSGVYEQYF. The genes are TRBV5-1 and TRBJ2-7, with TRBD2 identical over 11 bases. The V gene's germline CDR1 is SGHRS and CDR2 YFSETQ. The CDR3 is made up of 15 amino acids. Trimming cost V 4 bases and J 3 bases; bases outside gene matches: 6. Looking up the rest from reference TRBV5-1 and TRBJ2-7 gives the full variable domain: KAGVTQTPRYLIKTRGQQVTLSCSPISGHRSVSWYQQTPGQGLQFLFEYFSETQRNKGNFPGRFSGRQFSNSRSEMNVSTLELGDSALYLCASSIGTSGVYEQYFGPGTRLTVT.

By its share, this clonotype is medium-sized (0.01 to 0.1%). The chain uses TRBV6-5 and TRBJ2-1; tentatively, D is TRBD2 (5 bases). Deletions cut 4 bases from V and 7 bases from J, with 11 bases between. Germline CDR1 reads MNHEY; CDR2 reads SVGAGI. There are 13 residues in the CDR3. CDR3 sequence: CASSFGLENEQFF. Written as DNA, the CDR3 is TGTGCCAGCAGTTTTGGACTGGAGAATGAGCAGTTCTTC.

The chain carries TRBV4-3 and TRBJ2-3; D call uncertain. This CDR3 is built from 15 residues. Germline V gene sequence: CDR1 LGHNA, CDR2 YSLEER. With 1 base removed from V and 0 bases from J, the gap between germline ends came to 8 bases. CDR3 in amino acids: CASSQAGVSTDTQYF. CDR3 in DNA: TGCGCCAGCAGCCAAGCCGGTGTTAGCACAGATACGCAGTATTTT.

A few counts support this clonotype. V gene TRBV11-2 combines with J gene TRBJ1-2; 9 positions match TRBD1. The CDR3 has 14 amino acids. CDR1 and CDR2 (germline): SGHAT, FQNNGV. V trimming: 5 bases; J trimming: 2 bases; junction bases outside the gene matches: 3. The CDR3 loop is CASSLGTGNYGYTF. In nucleotides, the CDR3 is TGTGCCAGCAGCCTAGGGACAGGGAACTATGGCTACACCTTC.

The chain is built from TRBV4-2 and TRBJ2-1, with 10 bases lining up with TRBD2. The trim removed 2 bases at V and 4 bases at J, leaving 5 bases unmatched. The CDR3 runs to 16 residues. In germline, CDR1 is LGHNA, CDR2 YNFKEQ. CDR3 sequence reads: CASSQRSGGAYNEQFF. For the CDR3, the DNA is TGTGCCAGCAGCCAACGAAGCGGGGGGGCATACAATGAGCAGTTCTTC.

The rearrangement links TRBV6-2 or TRBV6-3 to TRBJ2-4; D ambiguous. The V end lost 5 bases, the J end lost 1 base, and 12 bases lay between the germline ends. CDR3 length: 15 residues. Germline loops: CDR1 MNHEY, CDR2 SVGEGT. The CDR3 DNA reads TGTGCCAGCAGTCCCGACACAACCGCCAAAAACATTCAGTACTTC. This codes for CASSPDTTAKNIQYF.

Judged by abundance, this clonotype is medium-sized (0.01 to 0.1%). The chain uses TRBV6-1 and TRBJ2-3; perhaps TRBD1 as D (5 bases). V gave up 5 bases and J gave up 3 bases, with 12 bases separating them. The CDR3 has 14 residues. In germline, CDR1 is MNHNS, CDR2 SASEGT. The CDR3 DNA follows: TGTGCCAGCAGTTACAGGCCTAAGACAGATACGCAGTATTTT. This sequence encodes CASSYRPKTDTQYF.

This clonotype is deemed medium-sized. This sequence joins TRBV7-9 and TRBJ2-3; D perhaps matches TRBD1 (6 bases). The V and J ends lost 11 bases and 5 bases respectively, with 17 bases between them. The CDR3 is 13 amino acids. Germline CDR1 and CDR2: SEHNR and FQNEAQ (reference sequence). The CDR3 here is CAVTGYGEDTQYF. The CDR3 DNA reads TGTGCCGTCACAGGGTATGGCGAAGATACGCAGTATTTT.

This clonotype was seen more than once but under ten times. The V call is TRBV2, the J call TRBJ1-2; D uncertain. Germline CDR1 is SNHLY and CDR2 is FYNNEI. The CDR3 runs 14 residues. Between the trimmed V and J ends, which lost 0 bases and 4 bases, there was a span of 9 bases. The DNA for the CDR3 is TGTGCCAGCAGTGAAGCGAGGACCGCCTATGGCTACACCTTC. Protein sequence: CASSEARTAYGYTF.

The V gene is TRBV2, the J gene TRBJ2-7; a weak D match, TRBD2 (6 bases). The CDR3 sequence is 15 residues long. Germline loops: CDR1 SNHLY, CDR2 FYNNEI. With 3 bases removed from V and 1 base from J, the gap between germline ends came to 13 bases. The CDR3, as DNA: TGTGCCAGCAGTGATGTGGCAGGGAGGTCCTACGAGCAGTACTTC. It encodes CASSDVAGRSYEQYF. Variable domain in full (rest from reference TRBV2 and TRBJ2-7): EPEVTQTPSHQVTQMGQEVILRCVPISNHLYFYWYRQILGQKVEFLVSFYNNEISEKSEIFDDQFSVERPDGSNFTLKIRSTKLEDSAMYFCASSDVAGRSYEQYFGPGTRLTVT.

This chain joins TRBV30 and TRBJ2-2; the match to TRBD1 covers 8 bases. Germline V gene sequence: CDR1 GTSNPN, CDR2 SVGIG (reference sequence). This CDR3 is 14 amino acids long. Trimming removed 4 bases from V and 5 bases from J; junction bases left unmatched: 6. DNA of the CDR3: TGTGCCTGGAAGGGACAGGCGGGGACCGGGGAGCTGTTTTTT. Residues: CAWKGQAGTGELFF.

By share of the sample, this clonotype is medium-sized. The rearrangement joins TRBV20-1 to TRBJ1-5, with 7 bases aligning to TRBD1. The CDR3 totals 14 residues. The ends lost 3 bases at V and 2 bases at J; junction bases unmatched: 4. Germline values: CDR1 DFQATT, CDR2 SNEGSKA (reference sequence). This CDR3 is CSASDRVGNQPQHF. The DNA of the CDR3 is TGCAGTGCTAGCGACAGGGTGGGCAATCAGCCCCAGCATTTT.

This clonotype was detected a few times. In DNA form, the CDR3 reads TGTGCCAGCAGCTTAGATGGATTCAATCAGCCCCAGCATTTT. Its translation: CASSLDGFNQPQHF. This chain uses TRBV11-1 with TRBJ1-5; D call uncertain. In germline, CDR1 is SGHAT, CDR2 FQDESV (reference sequence). The CDR3 loop spans 14 amino acids. V was cut by 1 base and J by 3 bases, with 7 bases left in between.

By proportion, this clonotype is large (0.1 to 1%). The J gene is TRBJ1-5, the V gene TRBV10-3, with TRBD1 matching 7 bases. The ends lost 4 bases at V and 2 bases at J; junction bases unmatched: 5. The germline V gene has CDR1 ENHRY and CDR2 SYGVKD. The length of the CDR3 is 15 residues. The CDR3: CAISGGQGGNQPQHF. The CDR3 coding sequence is TGTGCCATCAGTGGGGGGCAGGGGGGCAATCAGCCCCAGCATTTT.

CDR3 DNA sequence: TGTGCCAGCAGTGAACGTTCGGATGAAAAACTGTTTTTT. This translates into CASSERSDEKLFF. The V and J genes are TRBV2 and TRBJ1-4; D remains unclear. The germline V gene has CDR1 SNHLY and CDR2 FYNNEI. Trimming pared 2 bases from V and 6 bases from J, leaving 7 bases between. CDR3 size: 13 residues.

The chain uses TRBV11-3 and TRBJ2-3, with D perhaps matching TRBD1 (6 bases). CDR3 length: 16 amino acids. V shed 1 base and J shed 2 bases, with 13 bases lying between them. Looked up from germline, CDR1 is SGHNT and CDR2 is YENEEA. The CDR3 protein is CASSLAGRGSTDTQYF. CDR3 sequence (DNA): TGTGCCAGCAGCTTAGCGGGCAGGGGTTCCACAGATACGCAGTATTTT.